One TCR beta chain is described in this entry. Its antigen specificity is not known. No qualities accompany the bases; no much larger clone lies one base away. These data are taken from a study of blood T cells in healthy people across ages (dated by TCRdb to 2015 to 2017). With regard to the full study: In model experiments, template switching captured about one uniquely barcoded TCR beta cDNA molecule for every two T cells. The study measured age-related changes in TCR beta repertoire diversity using deep sequencing normalized with unique cDNA molecular identifiers. The donors were divided into four age groups: young (average approximately 15 years), middle-aged (approximately 41), aged (about 56) and long-lived (nearly 85). To avoid experimental bias, donors of different ages were randomly spread across the sequencing lanes. For two donors (one aged 18 to 29 and one aged 80 or older), the study analyzed two additional independent replicas of 1 million unique cDNA reads from the same blood draw.

Receptor amplification or capture employed 5' RACE. The sequencer listed for this sample is Illumina HiSeq 2500. A second PCR of roughly 7 to 11 cycles was performed with a sample-barcoded 5' primer and a J-beta primer mix. A template-switch 5' adaptor carrying 12 random nucleotides introduced a unique molecular identifier onto each TCR beta cDNA molecule. Each sample yielded at least 3 million CDR3-containing paired-end reads. The Mint cDNA synthesis kit, primed by a TRBC-specific oligonucleotide, was used to synthesize first-strand cDNA from all RNA. All cDNA was treated with uracil-DNA glycosylase and then went through a first 18-cycle PCR with the universal primers M1SS and BC2_uni_R. Turning to the authors' computational methods: Each sample was normalized by randomly selecting 1 million high-quality reads, each carrying a distinct molecular identifier. Instead of being binned into consensus sequences, reads that shared molecular identifiers were thrown out. CDR3 identification, clonotype clustering and error correction used MiTCR with a Q25 quality threshold and the strictest error-elimination algorithm. A nonparametric unseen species model with Euler transformation was used to estimate lower-bound total TCR beta diversity. TCRdb itself trimmed the public reads at Q25 with fastp, ran MiXCR and retained productive beta chains. CDR3 protein duplicates are merged, each entry listing the most common genes and DNA. It is TCRdb's table, rather than the study itself, that gives the V and J calls and clone size. This sample comprises approximately 800,000 distinct CDR3 sequences, about 47% of them detected only once. The top ten hold 15% to 20% of the sample.

The CDR3 goes from the cysteine to the phenylalanine over 13 residues. The read is trimmed to its CDR3 DNA, 39 bases read in frame from base 1. The germline V gene supplies CDR1 SGHRS and CDR2 YFSETQ. V drops 1 base and J drops 8 bases, leaving 10 bases in between. The roughly 37 donors, aged roughly 6 to 95 years, were systemically healthy Caucasian individuals from Russia. About 9.1 milliliters of peripheral blood were collected from each donor into EDTA-treated Vacutainer tubes. Ficoll-Paque density-gradient centrifugation was used to isolate PBMCs, with at least 6 million per sample. Total RNA, at least 5.5 micrograms per sample, was extracted from PBMCs with Trizol reagent. For every donor, an aliquot of PBMCs went through flow cytometry to measure the percentages of naive CD45RAhigh/CD27high T cells. The investigation overall reported the following: Estimates of total diversity based on one million sequenced T cells were considered lower bounds and underestimates. Observed TCR beta diversity correlated strongly with the percentage of naive T cells measured by flow cytometry. The long-lived group showed more naive CD4+ T cells, fewer expanded clones and increased TCR diversity than the aged group, suggesting age selection. The CMV infection status of donors was not known, potentially confounding age-related changes in expanded clonotypes. As age increased, observed TCR beta diversity per million T cells dropped in a roughly linear way, and a significant reduction was already evident by age 40. Because profiling used bulk unsorted PBMCs, naive and antigen-experienced compartments could not be compared conclusively.

Recombination linked TRBV5-1 to TRBJ2-1; the D region possibly corresponds to TRBD1 (6 bases align). The receptor comes from a man aged 80 or over in good health. Sequencing was performed on blood. The DNA sequence is as follows: TGCGCCAGCAGCTTGATCCCAGGGGATGAGCAGTTCTTC. Its coded protein is CASSLIPGDEQFF.